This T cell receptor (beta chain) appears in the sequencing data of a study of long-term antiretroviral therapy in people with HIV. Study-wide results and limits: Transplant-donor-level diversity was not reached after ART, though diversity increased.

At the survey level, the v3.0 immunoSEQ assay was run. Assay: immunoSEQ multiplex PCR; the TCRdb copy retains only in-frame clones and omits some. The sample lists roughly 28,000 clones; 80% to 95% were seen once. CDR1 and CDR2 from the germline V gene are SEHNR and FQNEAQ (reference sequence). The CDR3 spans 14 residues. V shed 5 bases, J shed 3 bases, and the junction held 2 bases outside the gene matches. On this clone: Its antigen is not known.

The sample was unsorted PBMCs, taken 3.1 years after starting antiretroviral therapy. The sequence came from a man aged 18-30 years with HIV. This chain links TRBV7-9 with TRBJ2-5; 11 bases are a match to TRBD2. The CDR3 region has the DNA TGTGCCAGCAGCACGGGACTAGCGGAAGAGACCCAGTACTTC. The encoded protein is CASSTGLAEETQYF.